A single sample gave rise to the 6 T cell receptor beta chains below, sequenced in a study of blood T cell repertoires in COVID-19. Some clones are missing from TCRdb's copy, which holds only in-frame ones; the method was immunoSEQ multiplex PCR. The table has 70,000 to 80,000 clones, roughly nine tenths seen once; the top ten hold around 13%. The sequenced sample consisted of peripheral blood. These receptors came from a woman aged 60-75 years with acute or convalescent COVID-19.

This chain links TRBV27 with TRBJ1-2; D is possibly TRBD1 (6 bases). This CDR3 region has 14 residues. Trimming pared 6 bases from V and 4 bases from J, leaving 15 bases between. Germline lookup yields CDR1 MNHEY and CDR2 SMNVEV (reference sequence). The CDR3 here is CASSLTGFGYGYTF. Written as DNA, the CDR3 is TGTGCCAGCAGCCTGACAGGCTTTGGCTATGGCTACACCTTC.

CDR3 protein: CASISQGAGTGELFF. CDR3 DNA sequence: TGTGCCAGTATTTCTCAGGGGGCAGGAACCGGGGAGCTGTTTTTT. The chain has TRBV19 and TRBJ2-2; TRBD1 agrees at 8 bases. Germline V gene sequence: CDR1 LNHDA, CDR2 SQIVND (reference sequence). The CDR3 spans 15 residues. V shed 7 bases and J 5 bases; nucleotides not matched to a gene: 9.

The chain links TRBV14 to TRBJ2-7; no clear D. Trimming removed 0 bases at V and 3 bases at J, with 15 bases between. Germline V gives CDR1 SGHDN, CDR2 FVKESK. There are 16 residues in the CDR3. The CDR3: CASSQESFESNYEQYF. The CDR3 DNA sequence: TGTGCCAGCAGCCAAGAGAGCTTCGAGTCGAACTACGAGCAGTACTTC. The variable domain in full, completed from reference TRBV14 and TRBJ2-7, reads EAGVTQFPSHSVIEKGQTVTLRCDPISGHDNLYWYRRVMGKEIKFLLHFVKESKQDESGMPNNRFLAERTGGTYSTLKVQPAELEDSGVYFCASSQESFESNYEQYFGPGTRLTVT.

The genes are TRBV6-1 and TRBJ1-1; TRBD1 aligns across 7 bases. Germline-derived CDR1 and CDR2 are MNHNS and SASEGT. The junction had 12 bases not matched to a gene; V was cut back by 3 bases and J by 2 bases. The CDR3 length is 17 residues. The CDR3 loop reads CASSERTGTVDNTEAFF. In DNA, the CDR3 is TGTGCCAGCAGTGAGCGAACCGGGACAGTCGACAACACTGAAGCTTTCTTT.

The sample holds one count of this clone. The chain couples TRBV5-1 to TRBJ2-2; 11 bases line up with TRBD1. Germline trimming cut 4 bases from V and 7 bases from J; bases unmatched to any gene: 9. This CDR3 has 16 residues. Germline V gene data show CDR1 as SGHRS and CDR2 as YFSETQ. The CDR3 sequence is CASSLEGQGANGELFF. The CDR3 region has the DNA TGCGCCAGCAGCCTAGAAGGACAGGGGGCAAACGGGGAGCTGTTTTTT.

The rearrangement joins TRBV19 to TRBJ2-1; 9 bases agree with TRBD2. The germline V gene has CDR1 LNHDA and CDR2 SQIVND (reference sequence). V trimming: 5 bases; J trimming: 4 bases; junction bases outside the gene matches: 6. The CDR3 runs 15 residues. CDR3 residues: CASSGRGGAYNEQFF. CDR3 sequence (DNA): TGTGCCAGTAGTGGCCGCGGGGGGGCTTACAATGAGCAGTTCTTC.